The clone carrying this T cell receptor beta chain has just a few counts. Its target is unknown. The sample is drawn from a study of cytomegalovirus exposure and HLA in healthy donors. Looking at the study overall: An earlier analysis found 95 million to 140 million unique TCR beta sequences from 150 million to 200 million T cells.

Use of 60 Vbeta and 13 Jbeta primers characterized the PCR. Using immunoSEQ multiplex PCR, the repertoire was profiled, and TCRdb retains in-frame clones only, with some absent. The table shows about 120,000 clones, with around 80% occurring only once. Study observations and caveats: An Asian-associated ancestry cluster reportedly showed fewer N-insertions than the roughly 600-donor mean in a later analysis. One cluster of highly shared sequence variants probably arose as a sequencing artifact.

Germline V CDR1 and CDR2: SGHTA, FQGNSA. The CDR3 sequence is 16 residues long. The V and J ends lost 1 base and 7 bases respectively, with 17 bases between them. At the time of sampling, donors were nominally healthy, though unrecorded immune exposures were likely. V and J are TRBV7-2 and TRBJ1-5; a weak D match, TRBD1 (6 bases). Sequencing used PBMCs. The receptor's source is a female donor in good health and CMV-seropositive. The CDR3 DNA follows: TGTGCCAGCAGCTTAGAAACAGGGTGGAAAGGGCAGCCCCAGCATTTT. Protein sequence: CASSLETGWKGQPQHF.